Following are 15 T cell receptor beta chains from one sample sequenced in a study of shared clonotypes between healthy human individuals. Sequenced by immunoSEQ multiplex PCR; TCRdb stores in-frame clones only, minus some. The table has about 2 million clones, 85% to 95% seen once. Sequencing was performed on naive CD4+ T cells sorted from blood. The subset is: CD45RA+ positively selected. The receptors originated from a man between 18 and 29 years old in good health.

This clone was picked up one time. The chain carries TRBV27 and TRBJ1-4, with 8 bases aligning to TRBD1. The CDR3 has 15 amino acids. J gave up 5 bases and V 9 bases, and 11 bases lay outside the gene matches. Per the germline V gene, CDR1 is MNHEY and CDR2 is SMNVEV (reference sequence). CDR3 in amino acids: CASPRPDRGNEKLFF. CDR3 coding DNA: TGTGCCAGTCCTCGCCCCGACAGGGGAAATGAAAAACTGTTTTTT.

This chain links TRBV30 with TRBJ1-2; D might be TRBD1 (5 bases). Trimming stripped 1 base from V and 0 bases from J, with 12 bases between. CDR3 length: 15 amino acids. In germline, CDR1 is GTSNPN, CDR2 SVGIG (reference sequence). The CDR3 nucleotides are TGTGCCTGGAGTGCAAAGGGACCAACTAACTATGGCTACACCTTC. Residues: CAWSAKGPTNYGYTF.

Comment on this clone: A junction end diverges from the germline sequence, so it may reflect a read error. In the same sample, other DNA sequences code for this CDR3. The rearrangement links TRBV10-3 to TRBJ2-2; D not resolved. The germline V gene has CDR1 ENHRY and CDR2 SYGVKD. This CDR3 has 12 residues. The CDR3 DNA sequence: TGTGCCATCAGCGAGTCCGTCGGGGAGCTGTTTTTT. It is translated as CAISESVGELFF.

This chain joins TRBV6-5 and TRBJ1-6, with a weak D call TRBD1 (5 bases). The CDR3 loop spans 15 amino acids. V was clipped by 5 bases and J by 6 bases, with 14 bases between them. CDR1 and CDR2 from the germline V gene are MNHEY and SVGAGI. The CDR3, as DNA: TGTGCCAGCAGTGTCGCGAGGACAACTAATTCACCCCTCCACTTT. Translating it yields CASSVARTTNSPLHF.

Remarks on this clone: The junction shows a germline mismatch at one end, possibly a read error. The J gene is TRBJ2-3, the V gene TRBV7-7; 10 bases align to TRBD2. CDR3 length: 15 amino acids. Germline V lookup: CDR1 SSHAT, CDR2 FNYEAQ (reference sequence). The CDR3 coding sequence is TGTGCTAGCAGCCCGGGACTAGCGAACACAGATACGCAGTATTTT. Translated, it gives CASSPGLANTDTQYF.

The CDR3 loop reads CASSSVRRQGPNNSPLHF. The DNA for the CDR3 is TGTGCCAGCAGTTCTGTACGTCGACAGGGGCCGAATAATTCACCCCTCCACTTT. The chain joins TRBV27 to TRBJ1-6, with 8 bases matching TRBD1. CDR1 MNHEY and CDR2 SMNVEV come from the germline V gene (reference sequence). This CDR3 is built from 18 residues. With 4 bases clipped from V and 5 bases from J, the junction kept 13 bases outside the gene matches.

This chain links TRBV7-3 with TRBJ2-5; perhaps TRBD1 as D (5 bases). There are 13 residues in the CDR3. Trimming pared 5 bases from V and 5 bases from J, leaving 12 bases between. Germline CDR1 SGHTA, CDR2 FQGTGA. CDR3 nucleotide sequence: TGTGCCAGCAGCGTCTCAGGGCGGGAGACCCAGTACTTC. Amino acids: CASSVSGRETQYF.

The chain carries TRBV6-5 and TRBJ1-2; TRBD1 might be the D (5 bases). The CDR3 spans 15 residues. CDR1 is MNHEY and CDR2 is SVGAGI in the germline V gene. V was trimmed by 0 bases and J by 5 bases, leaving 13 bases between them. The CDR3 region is CASSYSRGFLYGYTF. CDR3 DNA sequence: TGTGCCAGCAGTTACTCGCGGGGGTTTCTATATGGCTACACCTTC.

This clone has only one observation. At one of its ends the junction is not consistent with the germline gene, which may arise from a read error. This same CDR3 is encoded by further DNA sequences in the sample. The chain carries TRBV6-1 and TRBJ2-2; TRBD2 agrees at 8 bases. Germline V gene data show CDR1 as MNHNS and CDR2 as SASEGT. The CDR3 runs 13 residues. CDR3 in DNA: TGTGCCAGCAGTGGTGGACTAGCCTTGGGACTGTTCTTT. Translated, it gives CASSGGLALGLFF.

The CDR3 region is CASSEPGLARGEQYF. CDR3 DNA sequence: TGTGCCAGCAGTGAACCCGGGCTAGCGCGAGGCGAGCAGTACTTC. V gene TRBV25-1 combines with J gene TRBJ2-7; the D gene is possibly TRBD2 (6 bases). V was pared by 2 bases and J by 6 bases, with 17 bases between. Germline CDR1 is MGHDK and CDR2 is SYGVNS. There are 15 residues in the CDR3.

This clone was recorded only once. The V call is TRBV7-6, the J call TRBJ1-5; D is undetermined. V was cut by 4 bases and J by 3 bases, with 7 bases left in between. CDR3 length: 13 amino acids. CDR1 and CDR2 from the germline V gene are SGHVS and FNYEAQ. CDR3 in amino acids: CASSWTNNQPQHF. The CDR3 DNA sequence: TGTGCCAGCAGCTGGACCAACAATCAGCCCCAGCATTTT.

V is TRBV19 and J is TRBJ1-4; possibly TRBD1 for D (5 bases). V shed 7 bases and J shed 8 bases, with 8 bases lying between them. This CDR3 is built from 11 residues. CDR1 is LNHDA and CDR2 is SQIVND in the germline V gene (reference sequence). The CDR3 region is CASTHREKLFF. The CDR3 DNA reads TGTGCCAGTACCCACAGGGAAAAACTGTTTTTT.

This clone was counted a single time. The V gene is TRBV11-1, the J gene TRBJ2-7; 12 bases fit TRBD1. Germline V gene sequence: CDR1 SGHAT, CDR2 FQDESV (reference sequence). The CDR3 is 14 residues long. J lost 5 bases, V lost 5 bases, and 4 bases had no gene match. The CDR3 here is CASSPGTGGNEQYF. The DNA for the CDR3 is TGTGCCAGCAGCCCCGGGACAGGGGGCAACGAGCAGTACTTC.

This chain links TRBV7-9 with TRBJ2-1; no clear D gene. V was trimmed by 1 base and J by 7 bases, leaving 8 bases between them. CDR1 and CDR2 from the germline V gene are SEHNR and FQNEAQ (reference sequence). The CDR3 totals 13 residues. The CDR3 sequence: CASSLEVPNEQFF. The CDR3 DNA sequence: TGTGCCAGCAGCTTAGAGGTCCCTAATGAGCAGTTCTTC. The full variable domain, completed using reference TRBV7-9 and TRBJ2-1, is DTGVSQNPRHKITKRGQNVTFRCDPISEHNRLYWYRQTLGQGPEFLTYFQNEAQLEKSRLLSDRFSAERPKGSFSTLEIQRTEQGDSAMYLCASSLEVPNEQFFGPGTRLTVL.

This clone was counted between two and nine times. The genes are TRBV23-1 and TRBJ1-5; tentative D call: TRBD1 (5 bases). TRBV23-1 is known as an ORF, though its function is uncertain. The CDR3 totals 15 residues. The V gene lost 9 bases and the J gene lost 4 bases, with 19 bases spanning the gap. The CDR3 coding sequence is TGCGCCAGGCCCGGTTGCAGGGCTCGTAATCAGCCCCAGCATTTT. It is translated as CARPGCRARNQPQHF.